Given below is one T cell receptor beta chain in context. Its antigen is unknown. Base-call qualities are not available, and no considerably larger clone is one nucleotide away. This entry belongs to a study of shared clonotypes between healthy human individuals (dated by TCRdb to 2020 to 2021). Concerning the study at large: The cohort comprised two women and a few men aged 18 to 49 years. To estimate repertoire size and how much clonotype sharing occurs between individuals, the study deeply sequenced the blood TCR repertoires of five or six healthy adults. For each donor, three plates each were used for CD4 naive and CD4 memory, two plates were used for CD8 naive, and one plate was used for CD8 memory. Libraries were prepared and TCR repertoires were sequenced by different laboratories using diverse techniques, in order to increase sequencing depth and limit assay-specific biases. Per donor, leukapheresis produced somewhere between about 0.94 and 8.9 billion PBMCs. The study at large found these results: Compared with non-shared clonotypes, the clonotypes found in all four sorted-subset donors had higher generation probabilities. Estimated clonotype richness was generally larger for naive than for memory subsets. Pairwise subsampling indicated that sequencing depth was expected to affect the degree of clonotype sharing among donors. Even with the large sequencing depth, rarefaction of the sorted-subset datasets indicated that sequencing was incomplete. The genetic and exposure-history diversity represented was limited by the small number of donors. When a few donors were compared, the shared fraction of clonotypes was around 5.1% for naive CD4, less than 4% for naive CD8, 2% to 2.5% for memory CD4, and less than 0.45% for memory CD8. Sampling was restricted to blood, and TCR repertoires in tissues likely differ from the TCR repertoires found in blood.

Using the deep immunoSEQ assay, multiplex PCR amplified TCR CDR3 regions from genomic DNA. Genomic DNA extracted from each cell subset was distributed evenly over all wells of several immunoSEQ 96-well plates, and each plate served as one replicate. For sorted subsets, 150 to 250 ng of genomic DNA, equivalent to roughly 30,000 T cell genomes, went into each replicate PCR. Purified libraries were quantified with a Qubit 3.0 fluorometer, sized on a Bioanalyzer 2100, and re-quantified with the KAPA Library Quantification kit. A separate single-read 150-cycle Illumina NextSeq 550 flow cell was used to sequence each immunoSEQ 96-well plate. The original methods were these. Because only junctional sequences without quality scores were contained in the immunoSEQ output, filtering matching that applied to full-length reads could not be performed. To assign V/J genes and CDR3, sequences were annotated using PyIR, a Python wrapper for IgBLAST v1.9, with IMGT germline references. Any read was removed if the V/J assignment was weak (E-value above 1e-6), the CDR3 was missing, or the read contained stop codons, out-of-frame junctions, or ambiguous translated residues. V3J clonotypes were defined by identical inferred V gene, J gene, and CDR3 amino acid sequence. Percentage overlap between repertoires was calculated by dividing the number of shared unique clonotypes by the size of the smaller repertoire. Repertoire richness was assessed with RTK rarefaction, the Chao1 estimator, and Recon v2.1 estimates of unobserved clonotypes. Generation probabilities were computed with OLGA for all TCRbeta clonotypes obtained by the gDNA method from a handful of donors. TCRdb retrieved this table from immuneACCESS and kept in-frame rearrangements only. Not all clones are present; in checked studies, unresolved V genes account for under half, and no reason is known for the remainder. That table is the source of V, J and clone size, and D and trimming were worked out from the DNA. The sample table contains about 2 million clones; only one count was recorded for 85% to 95% of them. Roughly 0.13% of the sample lies in the top ten.

The donors were healthy, HIV-negative adults with no recently reported acute infections or vaccinations. All donors were Caucasian adults living in Nashville, Tennessee, USA. CD4+ T cells were enriched through magnetic negative selection, after which naive cells were positively selected on CD45RA and the remaining negative fraction served as the memory subset. After blood collection by leukapheresis, PBMCs were isolated using Ficoll-Histopaque density gradient centrifugation and then cryopreserved in the vapor phase of liquid nitrogen. Analytical flow cytometry was used to check the purity and quantity of every magnetically sorted T cell population. Each sorted fraction had its genomic DNA isolated and then quantified by UV absorbance on a Nanodrop 2000c. The germline V gene specifies SGHDN as CDR1 and FVKESK as CDR2. The CDR3 has 15 amino acids, counting the end cysteine and phenylalanine. Only the CDR3 part of the read is kept: 45 bases, read in frame from the first base. V and J are truncated by 0 bases and 7 bases respectively, leaving an intervening sequence of 15 bases.

This receptor was obtained from a man between 18 and 35 years old in good health. Sequenced: naive CD4+ T cells sorted from blood. The cell subset or site label, read with the paper, signifies: CD45RA+ positively selected. Recombination connected TRBV14 to TRBJ1-2; tentative D gene TRBD1, with 6 bases matching. The nucleotide sequence is TGTGCCAGCAGCCAAGATCGGGGCAGGGGTACTGGCTACACCTTC. This encodes CASSQDRGRGTGYTF.